The 24 T cell receptor beta chains below all came from one sample that was sequenced in a study of vaccination and CD4 T cells after COVID-19. Antigens of these TCRs are unknown. Sequencing of the DNA from cultured CD4+ T cells was carried out with the Oncomine TCR Beta short-read assay. MiXCR, run by TCRdb on the PCR reads, gives a single entry per CDR3 protein. The sample has some 18,000 distinct CDR3 sequences, under 30% seen once; the top ten hold over 15%. Treatment here: approximately nine-day PBMC culture with coronavirus spike peptide pools or control peptides (ViraFEST assay). The sequenced sample was cultured CD4+ T cells from blood. The origin of the receptors is a human donor with COVID-19.

The sample holds a few counts of this clonotype. This sequence joins TRBV20-1 and TRBJ2-7; TRBD2 is a possible D gene (5 bases). Germline V CDR1 and CDR2: DFQATT, SNEGSKA (reference sequence). V was shortened by 3 bases and J by 2 bases, with 8 bases between the two germline ends. The CDR3 has 12 amino acids. This CDR3 reads CSASPGTYEQYF. In DNA, the CDR3 is TGCAGTGCTAGCCCCGGGACCTACGAGCAGTACTTC.

This clonotype turned up a few times. The genes are TRBV20-1 and TRBJ1-6; D is undetermined. The CDR3 length is 14 residues. Trimming pared 3 bases from V and 4 bases from J, leaving 10 bases between. The germline CDR1 and CDR2 sequences are DFQATT and SNEGSKA (reference sequence). The CDR3 coding sequence is TGCAGTGCTAGTCAGGCCCAGTATAATTCACCCCTCCACTTT. It specifies CSASQAQYNSPLHF.

The chain combines TRBV10-3 with TRBJ2-3, with TRBD2 matching 12 bases. The CDR3 has 17 residues. Germline CDR1 is ENHRY and CDR2 is SYGVKD. The junction had 9 bases not matched to a gene; V was cut back by 3 bases and J by 5 bases. In DNA, the CDR3 is TGTGCCATCAGTGATCCGGGACTAGCGGGTCGGAAAGATACGCAGTATTTT. This codes for CAISDPGLAGRKDTQYF.

This clonotype is deemed medium-sized. This chain uses TRBV7-6 with TRBJ1-2; a weak D match, TRBD1 (6 bases). The CDR3 extends over 13 amino acids. V was shortened by 4 bases and J by 6 bases, with 12 bases between the two germline ends. From germline, CDR1 is SGHVS and CDR2 FNYEAQ. The chain's CDR3 is CASSSQGLDGYTF. The CDR3 DNA follows: TGTGCCAGCAGCTCACAGGGATTAGATGGCTACACCTTC.

V usage is TRBV7-2 and J usage is TRBJ2-7; 8 bases align to TRBD1. The CDR3 consists of 15 residues. Per the germline V gene, CDR1 is SGHTA and CDR2 is FQGNSA. Trimming took 5 bases from V and 6 from J; bases not matched to a gene: 12. In DNA, the CDR3 is TGTGCCAGCAGCCTCGGACAGGGTCATGATAGCGAGCAGTACTTC. Amino acid sequence: CASSLGQGHDSEQYF.

The V gene is TRBV28, the J gene TRBJ2-3, with 8 bases that match TRBD1. J was trimmed by 4 bases and V by 3 bases; bases with no gene match: 3. Germline V gives CDR1 MDHEN, CDR2 SYDVKM. The CDR3 spans 14 residues. CDR3 protein: CASSLAGGPDTQYF. The CDR3 DNA reads TGTGCCAGCAGTTTGGCAGGGGGCCCAGATACGCAGTATTTT.

The chain employs TRBV5-4 and TRBJ2-5, with 15 bases fitting TRBD2. Germline CDR1 SGHNT, CDR2 YYREEE (reference sequence). V lost 6 bases, J lost 3 bases, and 6 bases stayed unmatched. This CDR3 region has 16 residues. CDR3 protein: CASKVGLAGGKETQYF. The CDR3 nucleotides read TGTGCCAGCAAGGTGGGACTAGCGGGGGGAAAAGAGACCCAGTACTTC.

This clonotype was detected a few times. The CDR3 bases are TGCAGTGCTAGCCCCAACCACTATGGCTACACCTTC. Protein product: CSASPNHYGYTF. The chain carries TRBV20-1 and TRBJ1-2; no clear D gene. CDR1 and CDR2 (germline): DFQATT, SNEGSKA (reference sequence). This CDR3 is 12 amino acids long. V was shortened by 3 bases and J by 3 bases, with 8 bases between the two germline ends.

In its sample, this clonotype was seen a few times. The rearrangement links TRBV20-1 to TRBJ2-1, with a weak D call TRBD1 (6 bases). Trimming cost V 5 bases and J 8 bases, with 13 bases left between them. The V gene's germline CDR1 is DFQATT and CDR2 SNEGSKA (reference sequence). There are 12 residues in the CDR3. The DNA for the CDR3 is TGCAGTGCTGGCCTACAGGGAGATGAGCAGTTCTTC. It yields the protein CSAGLQGDEQFF.

This clonotype was detected a few times. The V gene is TRBV19, the J gene TRBJ1-5; D gene unclear. The germline V gene has CDR1 LNHDA and CDR2 SQIVND (reference sequence). The ends were cut back, 1 base at V and 7 bases at J, with 8 bases in the middle. The CDR3 has 13 amino acids. CDR3 nucleotide sequence: TGTGCCAGTAGTATAGTGGTCGGGCAGCCCCAGCATTTT. It translates to CASSIVVGQPQHF.

A few counts support this clonotype. The rearrangement joins TRBV20-1 to TRBJ1-1; 7 nucleotides line up with TRBD1. Looked up from germline, CDR1 is DFQATT and CDR2 is SNEGSKA (reference sequence). The CDR3 length is 14 residues. J lost 2 bases, V lost 4 bases, and 7 bases had no gene match. The CDR3 loop is CSAKGDRANTEAFF. The CDR3 DNA is TGCAGTGCTAAAGGTGACAGGGCTAACACTGAAGCTTTCTTT.

This clonotype was detected only a few times. This chain links TRBV15 with TRBJ1-2; D may be TRBD1 (5 bases). V was trimmed by 2 bases and J by 8 bases, leaving 15 bases between them. Germline V gene sequence: CDR1 LNHNV, CDR2 YYDKDF (reference sequence). The CDR3 is 14 residues long. CDR3 DNA: TGTGCCACCAGCAGACCGGGACCCAAGGCGGGCTACACCTTC. Translation gives CATSRPGPKAGYTF.

The chain has TRBV5-4 and TRBJ2-7; TRBD1 agrees at 7 bases. Germline V gene sequence: CDR1 SGHNT, CDR2 YYREEE (reference sequence). V was clipped by 3 bases and J by 0 bases; unmatched bases: 3. The CDR3 has 14 amino acids. The CDR3 nucleotides are TGTGCCAGCAGCTGGACAGGTAGCTCCTACGAGCAGTACTTC. Its protein is CASSWTGSSYEQYF.

This clonotype came up a few times. CDR3 sequence: CASSYEDRVVETQYF. The CDR3 DNA reads TGTGCCAGCAGTTACGAGGACAGGGTGGTGGAGACCCAGTACTTC. This chain uses TRBV6-2 or TRBV6-3 with TRBJ2-5; 8 bases are a match to TRBD1. After removal of 2 bases from V and 5 bases from J, the junction contained 7 bases not matched to a gene. In germline, CDR1 is MNHEY, CDR2 SVGEGT. The CDR3 extends over 15 amino acids.

The genes are TRBV12-3 or TRBV12-4 and TRBJ2-3; D is possibly TRBD2 (7 bases). The CDR3 is 15 residues long. V was cut by 3 bases and J by 1 base, with 11 bases left in between. The CDR3 is CASSFGGRGTDTQYF. CDR3 sequence (DNA): TGTGCCAGCAGTTTCGGGGGGCGCGGCACAGATACGCAGTATTTT.

The chain carries TRBV20-1 and TRBJ2-1, with TRBD2 identical over 13 bases. The CDR3 covers 16 residues. V dropped 6 bases and J dropped 2; count of bases not matched to a gene: 7. The germline V gene encodes CDR1 DFQATT and CDR2 SNEGSKA (reference sequence). The CDR3 protein is CSALTSGGPAYNEQFF. As DNA, the CDR3 is TGCAGTGCATTGACTAGCGGGGGGCCCGCCTACAATGAGCAGTTCTTC.

The chain recombines TRBV29-1 with TRBJ2-7, with 7 bases fitting TRBD1. The V gene end was trimmed by 7 bases and the J gene end by 4 bases; junction bases not matched to a gene: 7. The germline V gene encodes CDR1 SQVTM and CDR2 ANQGSEA. This CDR3 has 12 residues. The CDR3 region has the DNA TGCAGCGCAAAACAGGGGTGGTACGAGCAGTACTTC. Translation: CSAKQGWYEQYF.

This clonotype occurred a few times. This rearrangement joins TRBV12-3 or TRBV12-4 to TRBJ1-5; D ambiguous. Trimming shortened V by 2 bases and J by 4 bases, and 12 bases separated the two germline ends. The CDR3 is made up of 15 amino acids. The CDR3 region is CASSLSGSSNQPQHF. The DNA of the CDR3 is TGTGCCAGCAGTTTAAGTGGCAGCTCAAATCAGCCCCAGCATTTT.

The chain joins TRBV18 to TRBJ1-2; 7 bases are shared with TRBD1. After removal of 3 bases from V and 9 bases from J, the junction contained 13 bases not matched to a gene. Germline loops: CDR1 KGHSH, CDR2 LQKENI. CDR3 length: 15 amino acids. In DNA, the CDR3 is TGTGCCAGCTCACCTGGACAGGTGAGAGCCGATAGCTACACCTTC. This codes for CASSPGQVRADSYTF.

This clonotype was seen more than once but under ten times. The chain is built from TRBV28 and TRBJ2-5; tentative D call: TRBD2 (5 bases). Deletions cut 6 bases from V and 5 bases from J, with 16 bases between. CDR1 MDHEN and CDR2 SYDVKM come from the germline V gene. The CDR3 consists of 14 residues. The CDR3 sequence: CASSRTGPGETQYF. DNA for the CDR3: TGTGCCAGCAGCCGAACCGGGCCGGGGGAGACCCAGTACTTC.

This clonotype turned up a few times. This rearrangement joins TRBV19 to TRBJ2-7, with a weak D call TRBD2 (6 bases). The CDR3 consists of 16 residues. V shed 0 bases and J shed 3 bases, with 15 bases lying between them. The germline V gene has CDR1 LNHDA and CDR2 SQIVND (reference sequence). CDR3 loop: CASSIEGGISGYEQYF. The CDR3 region has the DNA TGTGCCAGTAGTATAGAGGGCGGGATCTCGGGCTACGAGCAGTACTTC.

V and J are TRBV12-3 or TRBV12-4 and TRBJ2-3, with D possibly being TRBD1 or TRBD2 (6 bases each). Trimming took 4 bases from V and 12 from J, leaving 11 bases between them. This CDR3 comprises 11 residues. The CDR3 protein is CASSSRGEQYF. The CDR3 bases are TGTGCCAGCAGTTCTAGGGGGGAACAGTATTTT.

This clonotype showed up just a few times. This sequence joins TRBV11-3 and TRBJ2-5, with TRBD2 matching over 8 bases. This CDR3 comprises 17 residues. Germline-derived CDR1 and CDR2 are SGHNT and YENEEA. Unmatched junction bases numbered 13, after V lost 2 bases and J lost 5 bases. The CDR3 loop reads CASSLPGTSKLSETQYF. The CDR3 DNA sequence: TGTGCCAGCAGCTTACCGGGGACTAGTAAGCTTTCGGAGACCCAGTACTTC.

The table lists this clonotype with a few counts. The rearrangement links TRBV7-2 to TRBJ1-6; the match to TRBD1 covers 10 bases. V was clipped by 5 bases and J by 6 bases; unmatched bases: 7. CDR3 length: 16 residues. CDR1 is SGHTA, CDR2 FQGNSA, per germline. Here the CDR3 reads CASSRTGGKSNSPLHF. In DNA, the CDR3 is TGTGCCAGCAGCCGGACAGGGGGAAAAAGTAATTCACCCCTCCACTTT.